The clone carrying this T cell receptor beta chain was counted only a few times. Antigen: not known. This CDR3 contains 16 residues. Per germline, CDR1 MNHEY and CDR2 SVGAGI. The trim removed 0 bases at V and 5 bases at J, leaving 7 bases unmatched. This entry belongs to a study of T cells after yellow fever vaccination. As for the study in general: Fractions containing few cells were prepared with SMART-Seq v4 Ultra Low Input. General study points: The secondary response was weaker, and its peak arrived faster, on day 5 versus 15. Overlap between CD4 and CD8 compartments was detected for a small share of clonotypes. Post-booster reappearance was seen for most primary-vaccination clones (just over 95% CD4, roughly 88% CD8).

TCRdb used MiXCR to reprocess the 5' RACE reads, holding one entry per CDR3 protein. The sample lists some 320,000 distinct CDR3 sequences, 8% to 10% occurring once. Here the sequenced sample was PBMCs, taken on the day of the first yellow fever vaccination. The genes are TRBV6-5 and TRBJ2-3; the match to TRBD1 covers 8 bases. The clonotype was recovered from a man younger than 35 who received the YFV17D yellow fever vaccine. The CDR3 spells CASSYSVQGARDTQYF. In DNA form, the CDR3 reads TGTGCCAGCAGTTACTCCGTTCAGGGGGCTAGAGATACGCAGTATTTT.